This T cell receptor beta chain was identified during a study of T cells in Graves' hyperthyroidism and ophthalmopathy. Diagnostic assessment was based on clinical symptoms, serum thyroxine and TRAb, thyroid ultrasound and orbital computed tomography. RNA transcripts gave rise to amplified TCR beta CDR3 regions. First-round RT-PCR of the TCR CDR3 relied on the HTBI primer set. One entry per CDR3 protein results from TCRdb running MiXCR on the multiplex PCR reads. The table lists approximately 420,000 distinct CDR3 sequences, more than 13% of them singletons. This clonotype was counted at least ten times. The V gene end was trimmed by 6 bases and the J gene end by 3 bases; junction bases not matched to a gene: 15. In germline, CDR1 is ENHRY, CDR2 SYGVKD. The CDR3 is 17 residues long.

The source material was blood. The receptor was isolated from a woman in her twenties or thirties with Graves' hyperthyroidism. V usage is TRBV10-3 and J usage is TRBJ2-7, with 9 positions matching TRBD2. CDR3 residues: CAISETGRLAGSYEQYF. Here the CDR3 DNA reads TGTGCCATCAGCGAGACAGGGCGTCTAGCGGGAAGCTACGAGCAGTACTTC.